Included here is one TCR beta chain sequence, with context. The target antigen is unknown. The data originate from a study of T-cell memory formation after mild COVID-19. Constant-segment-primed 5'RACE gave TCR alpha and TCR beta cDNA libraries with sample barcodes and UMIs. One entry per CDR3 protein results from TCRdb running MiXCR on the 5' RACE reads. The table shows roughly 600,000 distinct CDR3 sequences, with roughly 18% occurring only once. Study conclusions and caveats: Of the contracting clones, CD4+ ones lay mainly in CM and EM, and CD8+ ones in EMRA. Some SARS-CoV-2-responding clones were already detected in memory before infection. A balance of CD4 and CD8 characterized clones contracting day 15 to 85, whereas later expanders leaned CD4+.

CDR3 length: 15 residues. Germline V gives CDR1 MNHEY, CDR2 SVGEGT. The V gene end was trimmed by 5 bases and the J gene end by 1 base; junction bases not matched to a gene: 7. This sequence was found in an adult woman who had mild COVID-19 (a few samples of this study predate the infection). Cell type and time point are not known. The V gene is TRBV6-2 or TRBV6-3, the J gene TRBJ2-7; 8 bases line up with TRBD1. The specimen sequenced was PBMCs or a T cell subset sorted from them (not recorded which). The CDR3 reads CASSPATGESYEQYF. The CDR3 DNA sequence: TGTGCCAGCAGTCCTGCGACAGGGGAGTCCTACGAGCAGTACTTC.